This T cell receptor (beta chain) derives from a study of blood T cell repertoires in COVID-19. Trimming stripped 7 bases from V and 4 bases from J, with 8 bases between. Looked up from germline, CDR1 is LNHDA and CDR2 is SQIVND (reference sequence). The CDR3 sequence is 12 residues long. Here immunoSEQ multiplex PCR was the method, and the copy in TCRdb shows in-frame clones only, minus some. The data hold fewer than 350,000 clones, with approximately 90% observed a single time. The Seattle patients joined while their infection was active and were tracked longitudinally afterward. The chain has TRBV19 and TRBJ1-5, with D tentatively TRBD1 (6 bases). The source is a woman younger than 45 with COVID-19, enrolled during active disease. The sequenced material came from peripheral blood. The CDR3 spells CASNDRNQPQHF. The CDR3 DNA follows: TGTGCCAGTAATGACAGGAATCAGCCCCAGCATTTT.